This T cell receptor beta chain appears in the sequencing data of a study of metastatic and nonmetastatic thyroid tumors. Patients underwent thyroid surgery, and none had received any treatment before it. In the study's own analysis: What underpinned the distant-metastasis classifier for papillary thyroid cancer was the set of CDR3 differences across clinicopathological groups. TCRdb reprocessed the PCR reads using MiXCR. Here the V and J calls rest on TCRdb's processing, not on the authors' analysis. The sample has about 92,000 clones; under 15% are singletons. Comments on this clone: Its antigen remains unidentified.

This CDR3 has 14 residues. The V end was cut by 2 bases, the J end by 8 bases, with 15 bases between. Germline CDR1 is MNHNS and CDR2 is SASEGT. General study points: Benign nodules were reported to have significantly lower TCR beta diversity than malignant thyroid tumors, in blood and tumor.

Sequences were obtained from blood. This receptor was obtained from a female donor with papillary thyroid cancer or a benign thyroid nodule (not recorded which). Some clones in this sample may be carry-over from other donors' samples. This chain joins TRBV6-1 and TRBJ1-2; D gene uncertain. The CDR3 sequence: CASSEIGLGSGYTF. DNA of the CDR3: TGTGCCAGCAGTGAAATTGGGCTGGGGTCCGGCTACACCTTC.